Listed below are T cell receptor beta chains from one sample, sequenced in a study of T-cell reconstitution after alpha-beta-depleted transplantation in children. TCRdb reprocessed the PCR reads via MiXCR and lists one record per CDR3 protein. The profile shows almost 500,000 distinct CDR3 sequences, around 12% of them singletons. The sequenced sample was PBMCs from the stem cell graft donor, obtained from the stem cell graft. These receptors were obtained from a human donor who donated a stem cell graft to a child with combined immunodeficiency. The conserved cysteine and the conserved F or W are not part of the CDR3 here. D genes are given only for firm matches.

TRBJ2-4 NA TRBV4-3 11 ASSRYPGNIQY
TRBJ2-3 NA TRBV11-2 13 ASSSTRLITDTQY
TRBJ2-7 NA TRBV30 10 AWSAGPYEQY
TRBJ2-5 NA TRBV2 12 ASRVRRAEETQY
TRBJ2-3 TRBD1 TRBV12-3/TRBV12-4 12 ASRGQGFTDTQY
TRBJ2-7 NA TRBV3-1 13 ASSRGQVNSYEQY
TRBJ1-2 NA TRBV20-1 11 SAINRDSYGYT
TRBJ2-7 NA TRBV11-2 14 ASSLGPVQGTYEQY
TRBJ2-3 TRBD1 TRBV12-3/TRBV12-4 15 ASSLPGGIASPDTQY
TRBJ2-5 NA TRBV5-1 11 ASSARIRETQY
TRBJ1-1 TRBD1 TRBV5-1 12 ASSMGDRNTEAF
TRBJ2-7 NA TRBV20-1 11 SARWGNGYEQY
TRBJ2-7 TRBD1 TRBV6-4 12 ASRGDRGPYEQY
TRBJ2-3 NA TRBV5-6 11 ASSSRGPDTQY
TRBJ2-2 NA TRBV7-9 14 ASSLGQAGITGELF
TRBJ2-3 NA TRBV20-1 14 SARDPRGQAKDTQY
TRBJ1-2 TRBD1 TRBV4-3 14 ASSQDPWTGNYGYT
TRBJ2-3 NA TRBV24-1 9 ATSDLGAQY
TRBJ2-2 NA TRBV25-1 13 ASRKEGANTGELF
TRBJ2-2 TRBD1 TRBV29-1 14 SVDGTGQKRNGELF
TRBJ1-2 TRBD1 TRBV12-3/TRBV12-4 11 ASSFQGALGYT
TRBJ2-7 NA TRBV7-2 10 ASSSRVYEQY
TRBJ2-3 NA TRBV5-1 13 ASRRAPNPTDTQY
TRBJ1-4 TRBD1 TRBV28 16 ASSLPTGGGGFDEKLF
TRBJ1-5 NA TRBV27 13 ASSLWAGDGQPQH
TRBJ1-1 NA TRBV7-2 11 ASSVLGNTEAF
TRBJ2-1 NA TRBV11-3 14 ASSLGVVISYNEQF
TRBJ1-5 TRBD1 TRBV29-1 11 SVVDRAGQPQH
TRBJ2-1 TRBD1 TRBV6-2/TRBV6-3 12 ASSFLDRVNEQF
TRBJ1-3 TRBD1 TRBV28 13 ASSRQGAGGNTIY
TRBJ2-1 TRBD2 TRBV7-8 15 ASSLGGAGGPMDEQF
TRBJ2-7 NA TRBV6-5 11 ASSYGFTYEQY
TRBJ2-3 TRBD2 TRBV7-9 13 ASSPEREGTDTQY
TRBJ1-2 NA TRBV18 10 ASSPMTDGYT
TRBJ2-7 TRBD1 TRBV27 17 ASSVRDRGSQGASYEQY
TRBJ1-4 NA TRBV12-3/TRBV12-4 9 ASTPSGKLF
TRBJ2-1 NA TRBV7-3 14 ASSRRWAVPYNEQF
TRBJ1-5 TRBD1 TRBV20-1 13 SARDVRTGNQPQH
TRBJ2-3 TRBD1 TRBV6-4 13 ASSDSNRGQNTQY
TRBJ2-7 NA TRBV18 12 ASSPTGPTYEQY
TRBJ2-5 NA TRBV3-1 14 ASSQPIGQNQETQY
TRBJ2-7 NA TRBV29-1 11 SVVGLSSYEQY
TRBJ2-5 TRBD2 TRBV11-2 16 ASSLGLAGPLYQETQY
TRBJ2-7 TRBD2 TRBV12-3/TRBV12-4 15 ASSSTVSGGSSYEQY
TRBJ2-5 NA TRBV20-1 9 SARDQETQY